The sequence of this T cell receptor (beta chain) was determined in a study of CXCR3-negative and CXCR3-positive naive CD8 T cells. Findings of the study overall: Between one naive subset and the other, surface CD5 was comparable, and TCR strength was inferred from TRB CDR3 properties. Greater hydrophobicity was found in TRB CDR3s of CXCR3-positive naive cells than of CXCR3-negative naive cells. Much lower diversity was found in memory CD8+ cells, while both naive subsets had comparably high diversity.

In germline, CDR1 is MGHRA, CDR2 YSYEKL. This CDR3 has 16 amino acids. UMI-labeled TRB cDNA libraries were prepared by 5' RACE. TCRdb reprocessed the 5' RACE reads and keeps a single row for each CDR3 protein, giving no DNA. There are approximately 88,000 distinct CDR3 sequences in the sample, with around 0.58% held by the top ten. About this clonotype: The antigen is not known.

The clonotype was recovered from a human donor in good health. Some clones in this sample may be carry-over from other donors' samples. The sample comprised naive CXCR3+ CD8+ T cells from blood. Documented subset: CD45RO-CCR7+CD27+CD95- naive CD8+ T cells expressing CXCR3 (TNR3+). The chain couples TRBV4-1 to TRBJ2-2; TCRdb proposes TRBD2, but this gene call is untestable without DNA. The chain's CDR3 is CASSLGPSGSSGELFF.